These 12 T cell receptor beta chains share one sample of origin, sequenced in a study of blood T cells in healthy people across ages (dated by TCRdb to between 2015 and 2017). The library relied on 5' RACE. TCRdb lists the instrument as Illumina HiSeq 2500. A second PCR of about 7 to 12 cycles was run with a J-beta primer mix and a sample-barcoded 5' primer. TCRdb trimmed the raw reads at Q25, called clones with MiXCR and kept productive beta chains. Each CDR3 protein appears once, grouped with its most common genes and DNA. This sample has some 640,000 distinct CDR3 sequences in its table, and 45% to 50% of those were observed once. Under 35% of the sample belongs to the ten largest clones. The specimen sequenced was blood. The origin of the receptors is a woman aged 55-70 years in good health.

The V gene is TRBV2, the J gene TRBJ1-4; D possibly corresponds to TRBD1 (6 bases). The CDR3 contains 15 residues. From germline, CDR1 is SNHLY and CDR2 FYNNEI. V was shortened by 0 bases and J by 7 bases, with 12 bases between the two germline ends. Written as DNA, the CDR3 is TGTGCCAGCAGTGAAGCGCCCCAGGGGACTGAAAAACTGTTTTTT. Residues: CASSEAPQGTEKLFF.

There are a few counts of this clonotype. The chain links TRBV7-2 to TRBJ2-5; the match to TRBD1 covers 11 bases. The closer fit of TRBJ2-7 to the DNA end suggests the J call may be wrong. CDR1 is SGHTA and CDR2 is FQGNSA in the germline V gene. The CDR3 consists of 14 residues. The CDR3 nucleotides read TGTGCCAGCAGCTCGGACAGGGGGCTTAACGAGCAGTACTTC. This codes for CASSSDRGLNEQYF.

This chain links TRBV9 with TRBJ2-6; 8 nucleotides match TRBD1. The germline V gene encodes CDR1 SGDLS and CDR2 YYNGEE. The trim removed 0 bases at V and 0 bases at J, leaving 11 bases unmatched. The CDR3 length is 20 residues. CDR3 loop: CASSVATSGQGASGANVLTF. The DNA of the CDR3 is TGTGCCAGCAGCGTAGCTACCTCAGGCCAGGGGGCCTCTGGGGCCAACGTCCTGACTTTC.

The chain has TRBV7-2 and TRBJ1-2; D gene ambiguous. V gave up 5 bases and J gave up 4 bases, with 14 bases separating them. This CDR3 is built from 14 residues. In germline, CDR1 is SGHTA, CDR2 FQGNSA. CDR3 residues: CASSPTRLPYGYTF. Written as DNA, the CDR3 is TGTGCCAGCAGCCCGACCCGCCTTCCCTATGGCTACACCTTC.

This rearrangement joins TRBV6-6 to TRBJ2-7, with D tentatively TRBD1 (6 bases). The germline V gene encodes CDR1 MNHNY and CDR2 SVGAGI (reference sequence). V gave up 8 bases and J gave up 2 bases, with 19 bases separating them. The CDR3 is 15 residues long. For the CDR3, the DNA is TGTGCCAGCTCTAAGGCGCCAGGGGCTGCCTACGAGCAGTACTTC. This encodes CASSKAPGAAYEQYF.

The chain uses TRBV27 and TRBJ1-2, with a weak D call TRBD1 (5 bases). Trimming left V 5 bases short and J 6 bases short, with 13 bases between. Germline loops: CDR1 MNHEY, CDR2 SMNVEV (reference sequence). The CDR3 totals 13 residues. The CDR3 is CASSRQGRDGYTF. CDR3 sequence (DNA): TGTGCCAGCAGTCGCCAGGGTCGGGATGGCTACACCTTC.

This clonotype was observed a handful of times. The chain uses TRBV4-1 and TRBJ2-1; TRBD2 matches 7 bases. This CDR3 is 16 amino acids long. CDR1 and CDR2 from the germline V gene are MGHRA and YSYEKL. Unmatched junction bases numbered 10, after V lost 6 bases and J lost 2 bases. The CDR3 nucleotides are TGCGCCAGCAGACATCTGGGAGGGAATGCCTACAATGAGCAGTTCTTC. Translated, it gives CASRHLGGNAYNEQFF.

The chain is built from TRBV5-1 and TRBJ1-5; D ambiguous. CDR3 length: 13 amino acids. V was clipped by 0 bases and J by 3 bases, with 4 bases between them. Germline loops: CDR1 SGHRS, CDR2 YFSETQ. The CDR3 DNA sequence: TGCGCCAGCAGCTTGGGTTTCAATCAGCCCCAGCATTTT. It is translated as CASSLGFNQPQHF. Based on the CDR3 plus reference TRBV5-1 and TRBJ1-5, the full variable domain is KAGVTQTPRYLIKTRGQQVTLSCSPISGHRSVSWYQQTPGQGLQFLFEYFSETQRNKGNFPGRFSGRQFSNSRSEMNVSTLELGDSALYLCASSLGFNQPQHFGDGTRLSIL.

The CDR3 coding sequence is TGCAGTGCTAGAGATCCGATCAGGCAGTTCCAAGAGACCCAGTACTTC. This encodes CSARDPIRQFQETQYF. The chain couples TRBV20-1 to TRBJ2-5; D gene ambiguous. This CDR3 spans 16 amino acids. V was cut by 0 bases and J by 1 base, with 15 bases left in between. CDR1 DFQATT and CDR2 SNEGSKA come from the germline V gene (reference sequence).

The chain couples TRBV20-1 to TRBJ2-5; 7 positions match TRBD1. There are 13 residues in the CDR3. The germline gives CDR1 DFQATT, CDR2 SNEGSKA (reference sequence). With 8 bases clipped from V and 1 base from J, the junction kept 7 bases outside the gene matches. The CDR3 DNA reads TGCAGTACCCCGGGACAGTTCCAAGAGACCCAGTACTTC. Its translation: CSTPGQFQETQYF.

The table lists this clonotype with a count of one. The chain employs TRBV3-1 and TRBJ2-7, with 8 nucleotides matching TRBD2. The end of the DNA aligns better with TRBJ2-5, so the J call may be wrong. The V gene's germline CDR1 is LGHDT and CDR2 YNNKEL (reference sequence). There are 16 residues in the CDR3. The CDR3 nucleotides read TGTGCCAGCAGCCAATCGAGACGGGGGGGCCTAGAGACCCAGTACTTC. It translates to CASSQSRRGGLETQYF.

V is TRBV20-1 and J is TRBJ2-7; a weak D match, TRBD1 (6 bases). Trimming removed 5 bases from V and 4 bases from J, with 12 bases in between. Germline values: CDR1 DFQATT, CDR2 SNEGSKA (reference sequence). This CDR3 has 12 amino acids. The CDR3, as DNA: TGCAGTGCTTTACGGACAGCTTACGAGCAGTACTTC. Protein sequence: CSALRTAYEQYF.